Sequencing of this T cell receptor beta chain was carried out in a study of shared clonotypes between healthy human individuals. Study outcomes and limitations: Clonotype sharing among donors likely depends on sequencing depth.

The method was immunoSEQ multiplex PCR; TCRdb's version includes in-frame clones alone and lacks a portion of them. The sample holds 98,000 or so clones; around 65% are singletons and the top ten take approximately 23%. Trimming stripped 5 bases from V and 2 bases from J, with 11 bases between. CDR1 and CDR2 from the germline V gene are SGHDT and YYEEEE. The CDR3 extends over 14 amino acids. Donors included only healthy HIV-negative adults lacking recent acute infections or vaccinations. As to this clone: Its antigen is unidentified.

The sequence derives from a woman in her twenties or thirties in good health. This chain joins TRBV5-6 and TRBJ1-3; perhaps TRBD1 as D (6 bases). The sequencing sample was made of memory CD8+ T cells sorted from blood. This sample's subset: CD45RO+ cells pooled with CCR7-negative TemRA cells. This chain's CDR3 is CASRFTGPGNTIYF. CDR3 nucleotide sequence: TGTGCCAGCAGATTTACAGGGCCTGGAAACACCATATATTTT.